These 20 T cell receptor beta chains share one sample of origin, sequenced in a study of T cell responses to AZD1222 COVID-19 vaccine. Sequenced by immunoSEQ multiplex PCR; TCRdb stores in-frame clones only, minus some. The table lists roughly 200,000 clones, roughly 92% of them singletons. The specimen comprised peripheral blood, sampled on day 0 of AZD1222 vaccination. Receptors originate from an adult in good health.

In DNA, the CDR3 is TGTGCCAGCAGCGACTGGGACGCGGCGGGGGGTTGGTACGAGCAGTACTTC. This translates into CASSDWDAAGGWYEQYF. The chain combines TRBV9 with TRBJ2-7, with 8 bases lining up with TRBD2. The J segment lost 4 bases and the V segment lost 3 bases, leaving 15 bases of the junction unmatched. Per the germline V gene, CDR1 is SGDLS and CDR2 is YYNGEE. This CDR3 has 17 amino acids.

The CDR3 nucleotides are TGCAGCGTTGCATCTCGGACAGGGACCTGGATCTATGGCTACACCTTC. It is translated as CSVASRTGTWIYGYTF. The chain combines TRBV29-1 with TRBJ1-2; 8 positions agree with TRBD1. The V segment lost 4 bases and the J segment 4 bases; nucleotides outside the gene matches: 14. This CDR3 has 16 residues. Germline-derived CDR1 and CDR2 are SQVTM and ANQGSEA.

The DNA of the CDR3 is TGTGCCAGCAGCGTAGGGGACAGTGTTTACGAGCAGTACTTC. Amino acids: CASSVGDSVYEQYF. The rearrangement links TRBV9 to TRBJ2-7, with 7 nucleotides matching TRBD1. This CDR3 has 14 amino acids. Germline CDR1 is SGDLS and CDR2 is YYNGEE. Germline trimming cut 0 bases from V and 4 bases from J; bases unmatched to any gene: 4.

This clone was picked up one time. This chain links TRBV27 with TRBJ2-7; D gene unclear. Trimming shortened V by 5 bases and J by 4 bases, and 21 bases separated the two germline ends. CDR1 is MNHEY and CDR2 is SMNVEV in the germline V gene (reference sequence). This CDR3 region has 16 residues. The CDR3 nucleotides are TGTGCCAGCAGTCCCGCTGGGTTGGGTTTACTTTACGAGCAGTACTTC. Its translation: CASSPAGLGLLYEQYF.

The DNA of the CDR3 is TGTGCCAGCAGCTTACAGGACAGGGAGGTACCCCTCCACTTT. Protein product: CASSLQDREVPLHF. The chain links TRBV7-9 to TRBJ1-6, with 8 positions matching TRBD1. The CDR3 contains 14 residues. V lost 2 bases and J lost 12; bases outside the gene matches: 6. The germline V gene encodes CDR1 SEHNR and CDR2 FQNEAQ (reference sequence).

CDR3 in amino acids: CSVTTGSYGYTF. CDR3 DNA: TGCAGCGTTACGACAGGGAGCTATGGCTACACCTTC. The chain has TRBV29-1 and TRBJ1-2; 7 bases fit TRBD1. The germline V gene has CDR1 SQVTM and CDR2 ANQGSEA. The V gene end was trimmed by 5 bases and the J gene end by 4 bases; junction bases not matched to a gene: 4. The CDR3 is made up of 12 amino acids.

V is TRBV3-1 (or the pseudogene TRBV3-2) and J is TRBJ1-2; 10 bases map to TRBD1. The CDR3 consists of 15 residues. V was pared by 2 bases and J by 3 bases, with 3 bases of the junction left unmatched. Germline CDR1 LGHDT, CDR2 YNNKEL (reference sequence). The CDR3 DNA follows: TGTGCCAGCAGCCAAAGACAGGGGGCGGACTATGGCTACACCTTC. This translates into CASSQRQGADYGYTF.

This clone has only one observation. This rearrangement joins TRBV27 to TRBJ1-2; 10 positions match TRBD1. CDR1 is MNHEY and CDR2 is SMNVEV in the germline V gene (reference sequence). After removal of 8 bases from V and 8 bases from J, the junction contained 14 bases not matched to a gene. The CDR3 is made up of 15 amino acids. The DNA for the CDR3 is TGTGCCAGCCGGGGGGCGGGGGACAGGGGAGGAGGCTACACCTTC. The encoded protein is CASRGAGDRGGGYTF.

The chain carries TRBV6-5 and TRBJ1-2; 7 bases align to TRBD1. The CDR3 runs 15 residues. CDR1 is MNHEY, CDR2 SVGAGI, per germline. V lost 4 bases to trimming and J lost 1 base; unmatched junction nucleotides: 6. The CDR3 region is CASSSGTASNYGYTF. In nucleotides, the CDR3 is TGTGCCAGCAGTTCAGGGACAGCAAGTAACTATGGCTACACCTTC.

The V gene is TRBV5-1, the J gene TRBJ2-3; 7 bases agree with TRBD2. V lost 0 bases and J lost 1; bases outside the gene matches: 2. This CDR3 region has 15 residues. Germline lookup yields CDR1 SGHRS and CDR2 YFSETQ. The CDR3 spells CASSLDGLGTDTQYF. The CDR3 bases are TGCGCCAGCAGCTTGGACGGACTAGGCACAGATACGCAGTATTTT.

The rearrangement links TRBV28 to TRBJ2-3; the D is unclear. From germline, CDR1 is MDHEN and CDR2 SYDVKM. The CDR3 is 12 residues long. V was clipped by 6 bases and J by 1 base, with 5 bases between them. CDR3 coding DNA: TGTGCCAGCAGGGGCCGCACAGATACGCAGTATTTT. Its protein product is CASRGRTDTQYF.

The rearrangement links TRBV5-1 to TRBJ2-4, with TRBD2 matching 8 bases. Losses at the gene ends were 5 bases for V and 1 base for J; bases not matched to a gene: 8. The germline CDR1 and CDR2 sequences are SGHRS and YFSETQ. The CDR3 runs 16 residues. Here the CDR3 reads CASRNLAGRAKNIQYF. CDR3 nucleotides: TGCGCCAGCAGAAATTTAGCGGGACGGGCCAAAAACATTCAGTACTTC. Variable domain in full (rest from reference TRBV5-1 and TRBJ2-4): KAGVTQTPRYLIKTRGQQVTLSCSPISGHRSVSWYQQTPGQGLQFLFEYFSETQRNKGNFPGRFSGRQFSNSRSEMNVSTLELGDSALYLCASRNLAGRAKNIQYFGAGTRLSVL.

The chain links TRBV7-8 to TRBJ1-5, with unresolved D. The CDR3 runs to 14 residues. Trimming pared 1 base from V and 6 bases from J, leaving 10 bases between. Germline V gene data show CDR1 as SGHVS and CDR2 as FQNEAQ. CDR3 in DNA: TGTGCCAGCAGCTTAGGAGGAGGGATTCAGCCCCAGCATTTT. Its protein is CASSLGGGIQPQHF.

The chain employs TRBV19 and TRBJ1-3, with a possible D match to TRBD1 (6 bases). Looked up from germline, CDR1 is LNHDA and CDR2 is SQIVND (reference sequence). The CDR3 loop spans 17 amino acids. Trimming took 11 bases from V and 9 from J, leaving 32 bases between them. In DNA, the CDR3 is TGTGCCCGACTGGGAGGGAGACAGGCCCAACCGAGGGGCACCATATATTTT. Its protein is CARLGGRQAQPRGTIYF.

This rearrangement joins TRBV4-3 to TRBJ1-3; 7 nucleotides line up with TRBD1. The J segment lost 1 base and the V segment lost 4 bases, leaving 7 bases of the junction unmatched. The V gene's germline CDR1 is LGHNA and CDR2 YSLEER. The CDR3 loop spans 16 amino acids. The CDR3 region is CASSLSRGASGNTIYF. The CDR3 nucleotides read TGCGCCAGCAGCCTCTCCAGGGGGGCGTCTGGAAACACCATATATTTT.

The chain links TRBV18 to TRBJ1-5, with D hard to call. V lost 3 bases and J 5 bases, leaving 17 bases between the germline ends. The CDR3 is 16 residues long. The germline V gene has CDR1 KGHSH and CDR2 LQKENI. The CDR3 DNA sequence: TGTGCCAGCTCACCCTTGGGTCCAGGCAATCATCAGCCCCAGCATTTT. This codes for CASSPLGPGNHQPQHF.

The rearrangement uses TRBV3-1 (or the pseudogene TRBV3-2) and TRBJ1-2; D possibly corresponds to TRBD1 (6 bases). Trimming left V 0 bases short and J 7 bases short, with 9 bases between. This CDR3 has 13 amino acids. The germline V gene encodes CDR1 LGHDT and CDR2 YNNKEL (reference sequence). The chain's CDR3 is CASSQEGGCGYTF. The CDR3, as DNA: TGTGCCAGCAGCCAAGAAGGGGGTTGTGGCTACACCTTC.

A few counts support this clone. The rearrangement joins TRBV10-1 to TRBJ2-3; TRBD2 aligns across 11 bases. Germline V gives CDR1 WNHNN, CDR2 SYGVQD (reference sequence). V shed 1 base, J shed 0 bases, and the junction held 3 bases outside the gene matches. The CDR3 has 17 residues. CDR3 amino acids: CASSELGTSGSTDTQYF. The CDR3 region has the DNA TGCGCCAGCAGTGAGTTGGGGACTAGCGGTAGCACAGATACGCAGTATTTT.

This chain connects TRBV5-6 to TRBJ1-6, with 7 positions matching TRBD1. This CDR3 is built from 16 residues. Unmatched junction bases numbered 9, after V lost 3 bases and J lost 6 bases. Germline loops: CDR1 SGHDT, CDR2 YYEEEE. The CDR3 sequence: CASSWGDRVSNSPLHF. The DNA for the CDR3 is TGTGCCAGCAGCTGGGGGGACAGAGTTTCTAATTCACCCCTCCACTTT.

The chain combines TRBV3-1 (or the pseudogene TRBV3-2) with TRBJ1-1, with 11 nucleotides matching TRBD1. Germline CDR1 LGHDT, CDR2 YNNKEL (reference sequence). V was pared by 4 bases and J by 1 base, with 2 bases of the junction left unmatched. This CDR3 contains 15 residues. CDR3 residues: CASSRGQGANTEAFF. In nucleotides, the CDR3 is TGTGCCAGCAGCCGAGGACAGGGGGCGAACACTGAAGCTTTCTTT.